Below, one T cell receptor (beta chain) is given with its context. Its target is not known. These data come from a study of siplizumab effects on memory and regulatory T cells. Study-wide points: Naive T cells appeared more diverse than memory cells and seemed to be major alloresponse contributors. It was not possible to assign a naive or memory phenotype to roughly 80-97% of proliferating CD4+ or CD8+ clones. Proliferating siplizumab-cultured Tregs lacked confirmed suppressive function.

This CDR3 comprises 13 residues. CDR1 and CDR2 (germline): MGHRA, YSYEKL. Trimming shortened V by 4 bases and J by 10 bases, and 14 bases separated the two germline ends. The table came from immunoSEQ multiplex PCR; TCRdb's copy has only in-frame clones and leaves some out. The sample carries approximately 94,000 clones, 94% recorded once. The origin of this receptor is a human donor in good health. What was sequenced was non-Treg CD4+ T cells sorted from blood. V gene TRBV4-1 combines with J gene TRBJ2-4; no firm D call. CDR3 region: CASSPLDREIQYF. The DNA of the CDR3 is TGCGCCAGCAGCCCCCTGGACCGCGAGATTCAGTACTTC.